The 32 T cell receptor beta chains below come from one sample, sequenced in a study of control samples from healthy donors and cancer patients. The repertoire was sequenced with immunoSEQ multiplex PCR; TCRdb's copy has only in-frame clones and lacks some. The sample contains about 92,000 clones, more than 75% of which appear only once. Sequenced sample: blood. These receptors were obtained from an older woman in good health.

This clone was detected once. The chain joins TRBV5-5 to TRBJ2-3; TRBD2 matches 10 bases. V gave up 4 bases and J gave up 0 bases; unmatched junction bases: 5. Germline CDR1 reads SGHKS; CDR2 reads YYEKEE (reference sequence). This CDR3 contains 16 residues. For the CDR3, the DNA is TGTGCCAGCAGCCGAGGACTAGCGGCTAGCACAGATACGCAGTATTTT. Encoded protein: CASSRGLAASTDTQYF. The entire variable domain, with the rest obtained from reference TRBV5-5 and TRBJ2-3, is as follows: DAGVTQSPTHLIKTRGQQVTLRCSPISGHKSVSWYQQVLGQGPQFIFQYYEKEERGRGNFPDRFSARQFPNYSSELNVNALLLGDSALYLCASSRGLAASTDTQYFGPGTRLTVL.

This sequence joins TRBV18 and TRBJ2-3; 8 bases are shared with TRBD1. This CDR3 contains 14 residues. With V trimmed by 4 bases and J by 2 bases, 2 bases remained unmatched. The germline V gene encodes CDR1 KGHSH and CDR2 LQKENI. DNA of the CDR3: TGTGCCAGCTCACGACAGGGGCCCACAGATACGCAGTATTTT. Its translation is CASSRQGPTDTQYF.

The rearrangement joins TRBV23-1 to TRBJ2-2; the D is unclear. TRBV23-1 is marked as an open reading frame, function uncertain. The CDR3 contains 16 residues. V was trimmed by 2 bases and J by 4 bases, leaving 14 bases between them. CDR3 sequence reads: CASSQVAVRVTGELFF. Written as DNA, the CDR3 is TGCGCCAGCAGTCAAGTCGCAGTGCGTGTCACCGGGGAGCTGTTTTTT.

This sequence joins TRBV19 and TRBJ1-4, with D possibly being TRBD1 (6 bases). In germline, CDR1 is LNHDA, CDR2 SQIVND (reference sequence). Trimming stripped 6 bases from V and 4 bases from J, with 15 bases between. The CDR3 contains 15 residues. The CDR3 DNA sequence: TGTGCCAGTAGAAAACAGGGCGGGGTTAATGAAAAACTGTTTTTT. This encodes CASRKQGGVNEKLFF.

The chain uses TRBV3-1 (or the pseudogene TRBV3-2) and TRBJ1-5, with a tentative D call TRBD1 (5 bases). V lost 5 bases and J lost 6, with 11 bases in between. The CDR3 has 13 residues. The germline CDR1 and CDR2 sequences are LGHDT and YNNKEL (reference sequence). The CDR3 DNA is TGTGCCAGCAGCGGAACAGGTAGTCAGCCCCAGCATTTT. Translation gives CASSGTGSQPQHF.

The chain is built from TRBV7-2 and TRBJ2-3, with D possibly being TRBD1 or TRBD2 (5 bases each). Trimming removed 4 bases from V and 0 bases from J, with 8 bases in between. The CDR3 is made up of 14 amino acids. Germline-derived CDR1 and CDR2 are SGHTA and FQGNSA. In DNA form, the CDR3 reads TGTGCCAGCAGCTCGGGACCTAGCACAGATACGCAGTATTTT. This codes for CASSSGPSTDTQYF.

The rearrangement joins TRBV5-4 to TRBJ1-2; perhaps TRBD1 as D (6 bases). The germline V and J ends were trimmed by 2 bases and 0 bases, with 11 bases remaining between them. Germline V gene sequence: CDR1 SGHNT, CDR2 YYREEE (reference sequence). The CDR3 is made up of 15 amino acids. This CDR3 is CASSFGGPANYGYTF. The DNA of the CDR3 is TGTGCCAGCAGCTTCGGGGGGCCCGCTAACTATGGCTACACCTTC.

The chain carries TRBV5-1 and TRBJ2-7; D call uncertain. This CDR3 spans 14 amino acids. Per the germline V gene, CDR1 is SGHRS and CDR2 is YFSETQ. Between the trimmed V and J ends, which lost 0 bases and 0 bases, there was a span of 7 bases. Here the CDR3 reads CASSLDGSSYEQYF. The CDR3 DNA reads as TGCGCCAGCAGCTTGGACGGCAGCTCCTACGAGCAGTACTTC.

This clone turned up a few times. The chain employs TRBV5-1 and TRBJ1-2, with 8 nucleotides matching TRBD1. Germline CDR1 is SGHRS and CDR2 is YFSETQ. V was pared by 3 bases and J by 5 bases, with 12 bases of the junction left unmatched. The CDR3 runs 16 residues. The CDR3 DNA reads as TGCGCCAGCAGCTCGACAGGGGCCGGCCGGGTTTATGGCTACACCTTC. It specifies CASSSTGAGRVYGYTF.

The chain links TRBV28 to TRBJ2-1; 9 bases match TRBD2. CDR3 size: 13 residues. V shed 8 bases and J 6 bases; nucleotides not matched to a gene: 5. Germline V gene data show CDR1 as MDHEN and CDR2 as SYDVKM. As DNA, the CDR3 is TGTGCCAGCGCCCTAGCGGGATTCAATGAGCAGTTCTTC. Encoded protein: CASALAGFNEQFF.

The chain employs TRBV3-1 (or the pseudogene TRBV3-2) and TRBJ2-5; D is perhaps TRBD2 (6 bases). CDR3 length: 13 residues. From germline, CDR1 is LGHDT and CDR2 YNNKEL (reference sequence). V lost 2 bases and J 6 bases, leaving 10 bases between the germline ends. CDR3 nucleotide sequence: TGTGCCAGCAGCCAACAGGGCGGGAAGACCCAGTACTTC. Protein product: CASSQQGGKTQYF.

This chain links TRBV5-8 with TRBJ2-7; no firm D call. The CDR3 spans 13 residues. Looked up from germline, CDR1 is SGHTS and CDR2 is YDEGEE. V shed 0 bases and J shed 3 bases, with 7 bases lying between them. The CDR3 nucleotides are TGTGCCAGCAGCTTGGTTGGTTTCTACGAGCAGTACTTC. This translates into CASSLVGFYEQYF.

V usage is TRBV28 and J usage is TRBJ1-4; 8 bases agree with TRBD1. The CDR3 is made up of 14 amino acids. After removal of 4 bases from V and 8 bases from J, the junction contained 6 bases not matched to a gene. Germline CDR1 MDHEN, CDR2 SYDVKM. The CDR3 coding sequence is TGTGCCAGCAGTTCGACAGGGGTAGGGGAAAAACTGTTTTTT. This sequence encodes CASSSTGVGEKLFF.

This rearrangement joins TRBV6-5 to TRBJ1-5; no definite D call. Germline V gives CDR1 MNHEY, CDR2 SVGAGI. The length of the CDR3 is 15 residues. Trimming stripped 2 bases from V and 1 base from J, with 9 bases between. The CDR3 protein is CASSYDGMSNQPQHF. CDR3 bases: TGTGCCAGCAGTTACGATGGTATGAGCAATCAGCCCCAGCATTTT.

The CDR3 DNA is TGTGCCATCAGTGACGGGACAGGAGACAATGAGCAGTTCTTC. It yields the protein CAISDGTGDNEQFF. The V and J genes are TRBV10-3 and TRBJ2-1; 8 nucleotides match TRBD1. This CDR3 has 14 amino acids. Trimming cost V 3 bases and J 5 bases; bases outside gene matches: 3. Germline values: CDR1 ENHRY, CDR2 SYGVKD.

The chain employs TRBV12-3 or TRBV12-4 and TRBJ2-2; D gene unclear. V lost 5 bases, J lost 8 bases, and 12 bases lay in between. This CDR3 contains 13 residues. DNA for the CDR3: TGTGCCAGCAGTAGTAGTGTATCGGGGGAGCTGTTTTTT. Translation: CASSSSVSGELFF.

This clone was seen only once. The chain links TRBV5-1 to TRBJ2-5; 7 bases line up with TRBD1. V dropped 5 bases and J dropped 2; count of bases not matched to a gene: 6. This CDR3 region has 14 residues. CDR1 is SGHRS, CDR2 YFSETQ, per germline. The CDR3 spells CASSVLGQQETQYF. CDR3 nucleotides: TGCGCCAGCAGTGTTTTGGGACAGCAAGAGACCCAGTACTTC.

This rearrangement joins TRBV7-9 to TRBJ1-1, with 8 bases fitting TRBD1. The CDR3 is 14 amino acids. The J segment lost 6 bases and the V segment lost 3 bases, leaving 6 bases of the junction unmatched. CDR1 and CDR2 (germline): SEHNR, FQNEAQ (reference sequence). The CDR3 DNA reads as TGTGCCAGCAGCTTGGACAGGGTAAACGCTGAAGCTTTCTTT. The encoded protein is CASSLDRVNAEAFF.

V and J are TRBV11-2 and TRBJ2-5; TRBD2 is a possible D gene (6 bases). The V end was cut by 6 bases, the J end by 4 bases, with 12 bases between. Per the germline V gene, CDR1 is SGHAT and CDR2 is FQNNGV. CDR3 length: 13 residues. CDR3 coding DNA: TGTGCCAGCAGGGGTGGGGGAGGAGAGACCCAGTACTTC. Its protein product is CASRGGGGETQYF.

The chain couples TRBV7-7 to TRBJ2-2, with no clear D. In germline, CDR1 is SSHAT, CDR2 FNYEAQ (reference sequence). The CDR3 has 17 residues. Trimming removed 6 bases at V and 0 bases at J, with 17 bases between. The CDR3 loop is CASRQLTGFANTGELFF. The CDR3 region has the DNA TGTGCCAGCAGACAACTCACCGGGTTCGCGAACACCGGGGAGCTGTTTTTT.

The V call is TRBV5-4, the J call TRBJ1-1; possibly TRBD1 for D (6 bases). V shed 4 bases and J shed 1 base, with 14 bases lying between them. Germline CDR1 is SGHNT and CDR2 is YYREEE (reference sequence). The CDR3 has 15 amino acids. The CDR3 sequence is CASSRPTGPNTEAFF. CDR3 bases: TGTGCCAGCAGCCGACCCACAGGGCCGAACACTGAAGCTTTCTTT.

V and J are TRBV6-1 and TRBJ1-3, with D unresolved. The germline V gene has CDR1 MNHNS and CDR2 SASEGT. Trimming took off 2 bases at V and 2 bases at J, with 13 bases between the two ends. The CDR3 has 16 amino acids. The CDR3 reads CASSELGIVAGNTIYF. CDR3 sequence (DNA): TGTGCCAGCAGTGAACTCGGGATCGTGGCTGGAAACACCATATATTTT.

V usage is TRBV9 and J usage is TRBJ1-6, with D possibly TRBD1 on 6 matching bases. The germline CDR1 and CDR2 sequences are SGDLS and YYNGEE. Between the trimmed V and J ends, which lost 0 bases and 8 bases, there was a span of 15 bases. This CDR3 is built from 16 residues. This chain's CDR3 is CASSVGSAGGYSPLHF. CDR3 DNA: TGTGCCAGCAGCGTAGGAAGCGCCGGGGGCTATTCACCCCTCCACTTT.

The chain carries TRBV14 and TRBJ1-1; 8 bases line up with TRBD1. The CDR3 is made up of 15 amino acids. V lost 5 bases to trimming and J lost 1 base; unmatched junction nucleotides: 6. From germline, CDR1 is SGHDN and CDR2 FVKESK. CDR3 sequence (DNA): TGTGCCAGCAGCGTTCCCGGGACAGGGAACACTGAAGCTTTCTTT. Residues: CASSVPGTGNTEAFF.

This sequence joins TRBV5-4 and TRBJ2-1, with TRBD1 as a possible D gene (5 bases). Per germline, CDR1 SGHNT and CDR2 YYREEE (reference sequence). V lost 1 base and J 8 bases, leaving 7 bases between the germline ends. The CDR3 is 12 amino acids. DNA of the CDR3: TGTGCCAGCAGCTTGCAGGGCCATGAGCAGTTCTTC. It translates to CASSLQGHEQFF. Complete variable domain (other parts from reference TRBV5-4 and TRBJ2-1): ETGVTQSPTHLIKTRGQQVTLRCSSQSGHNTVSWYQQALGQGPQFIFQYYREEENGRGNFPPRFSGLQFPNYSSELNVNALELDDSALYLCASSLQGHEQFFGPGTRLTVL.

The chain carries TRBV7-2 and TRBJ2-5; 7 nucleotides line up with TRBD2. The CDR3 consists of 16 residues. The ends lost 4 bases at V and 5 bases at J; junction bases unmatched: 13. Germline V CDR1 and CDR2: SGHTA, FQGNSA. The DNA for the CDR3 is TGTGCCAGCAGCTCGCGGGGGAAGCGGGGAGGGGAGACCCAGTACTTC. Translated: CASSSRGKRGGETQYF.

V is TRBV10-3 and J is TRBJ1-1, with D hard to call. Deletions cut 3 bases from V and 5 bases from J, with 16 bases between. The CDR3 has 15 amino acids. In germline, CDR1 is ENHRY, CDR2 SYGVKD. The CDR3 reads CAISDLAAAVTEAFF. DNA for the CDR3: TGTGCCATCAGTGATCTCGCAGCCGCGGTGACTGAAGCTTTCTTT.

In DNA, the CDR3 is TGTGCCTCAACCACGCTCATTACGGGAACCGGGGAGCTGTTTTTT. The encoded protein is CASTTLITGTGELFF. This sequence joins TRBV10-3 and TRBJ2-2, with D perhaps matching TRBD2 (5 bases). The germline V gene has CDR1 ENHRY and CDR2 SYGVKD. Trimming shortened V by 11 bases and J by 5 bases, and 21 bases separated the two germline ends. This CDR3 region has 15 residues.

This clone came up once. The gene calls are TRBV7-2 and TRBJ2-7, with D possibly TRBD1 on 6 matching bases. The CDR3 length is 14 residues. V gave up 3 bases and J gave up 0 bases, with 9 bases separating them. CDR1 SGHTA and CDR2 FQGNSA come from the germline V gene. Here the CDR3 DNA reads TGTGCCAGCAGCTTGGGGGCAAGCTCCTACGAGCAGTACTTC. It codes for CASSLGASSYEQYF.

There are a few counts of this clone. The J gene is TRBJ2-7, the V gene TRBV19, with unresolved D. Deletions cut 3 bases from V and 5 bases from J, with 14 bases between. Per germline, CDR1 LNHDA and CDR2 SQIVND (reference sequence). The CDR3 contains 14 residues. The CDR3 spells CASSIGPGIDEQYF. The CDR3 region has the DNA TGTGCCAGTAGTATCGGCCCAGGAATCGACGAGCAGTACTTC.

V usage is TRBV5-1 and J usage is TRBJ1-5, with 8 bases aligning to TRBD1. The ends lost 0 bases at V and 11 bases at J; junction bases unmatched: 7. Germline CDR1 reads SGHRS; CDR2 reads YFSETQ. This CDR3 is 14 amino acids long. The CDR3 sequence is CASSLVAGGEAQHF. The CDR3 region has the DNA TGCGCCAGCAGCTTGGTGGCAGGGGGCGAGGCCCAGCATTTT.

The rearrangement joins TRBV5-1 to TRBJ1-2; D uncertain. Germline-derived CDR1 and CDR2 are SGHRS and YFSETQ. CDR3 length equals 12 residues. Trimming removed 4 bases at V and 8 bases at J, with 12 bases between. CDR3 coding DNA: TGCGCCAGCAGCCATGGGAACCGGGGCTACACCTTC. It specifies CASSHGNRGYTF.